The rows below give T cell receptor beta chains drawn from one sample of a study of T cells after posttransplantation cyclophosphamide. Only in-frame clones appear in the TCRdb table, and some are missing; sequencing was by immunoSEQ multiplex PCR. The table shows around 40,000 clones, with 90% occurring only once. The material was PBMCs, obtained around 60 days after allogeneic stem cell transplant with posttransplant cyclophosphamide. The receptors shown here come from a male patient between 60 and 69 years old who received an allogeneic stem cell transplant from a related donor and was CMV-positive. Some T cells may be the graft donor's. Each CDR3 is given with its conserved first and last residue. A D gene is named only where the DNA matches it firmly. Clone size appears in some rows only: once, few, many, or a class for an expanded clone.

d_call	v_call	j_call	cdr3_length	clone_size	cdr3_aa	cdr3_nt
NA	TRBV27	TRBJ2-7	13	NA	CASSSSTVYEQYF	TGTGCCAGCAGTTCCTCGACAGTCTACGAGCAGTACTTC
NA	TRBV6-1	TRBJ1-6	17	NA	CASSEDTSRDLNSPLHF	TGTGCCAGCAGTGAAGACACTAGCCGGGACCTTAATTCACCCCTCCACTTT
TRBD2	TRBV4-1	TRBJ2-3	16	NA	CASSRGFSGATDTQYF	TGCGCCAGCAGCCGGGGGTTTAGCGGGGCCACAGATACGCAGTATTTT
TRBD2	TRBV11-2	TRBJ2-1	15	NA	CASSLAGGAYNEQFF	TGTGCCAGCAGCTTAGCGGGGGGGGCCTACAATGAGCAGTTCTTC
TRBD1	TRBV25-1	TRBJ1-2	16	NA	CASRKSGTGGNYGYTF	TGTGCCAGCAGAAAGTCCGGGACAGGGGGAAACTATGGCTACACCTTC
NA	TRBV7-9	TRBJ1-1	12	NA	CASSFSYTEAFF	TGTGCCAGCAGCTTCTCGTACACTGAAGCTTTCTTT
NA	TRBV5-1	TRBJ2-3	15	NA	CASSLYRSPTDTQYF	TGCGCCAGCAGCTTATACAGGTCACCCACAGATACGCAGTATTTT
TRBD2	TRBV2	TRBJ2-3	15	NA	CASRETSGGVFTQYF	TGTGCCAGCAGGGAGACTAGCGGGGGGGTGTTTACGCAGTATTTT
TRBD1	TRBV29-1	TRBJ1-1	12	few	CTVDRANTEAFF	TGCACCGTAGACAGGGCAAACACTGAAGCTTTCTTT
TRBD1	TRBV27	TRBJ2-3	13	NA	CASRWGTADTQYF	TGTGCCAGCAGATGGGGGACAGCGGATACGCAGTATTTT
NA	TRBV27	TRBJ1-5	12	NA	CASSFIDQPQHF	TGTGCCAGCAGTTTTATTGATCAGCCCCAGCATTTT
TRBD1	TRBV6-1	TRBJ1-2	15	few	CASKGQRFINYGYTF	TGTGCCAGCAAGGGACAGAGATTTATTAACTATGGCTACACCTTC
NA	TRBV14	TRBJ2-2	17	NA	CASSQDGGGTDTGELFF	TGTGCCAGCAGCCAAGATGGTGGGGGCACGGACACCGGGGAGCTGTTTTTT
TRBD1	TRBV6-1	TRBJ1-1	13	once	CASRAGTGIEAFF	TGTGCCAGCAGGGCCGGGACAGGGATTGAAGCTTTCTTT
NA	TRBV19	TRBJ1-5	14	NA	CASSTGAGNQPQHF	TGTGCCAGTAGTACAGGGGCAGGCAATCAGCCCCAGCATTTT
NA	TRBV27	TRBJ2-7	16	NA	CASSLSSGFGDYEQYF	TGTGCCAGCAGTTTGAGTTCGGGTTTCGGGGACTACGAGCAGTACTTC
NA	TRBV11-3	TRBJ2-1	14	NA	CASSPSGTSSEQFF	TGTGCCAGCAGCCCTTCGGGGACTTCGAGTGAGCAGTTCTTC
NA	TRBV6-1	TRBJ1-1	14	NA	CASRVDNRNTEAFF	TGTGCCAGCAGGGTTGACAACCGGAACACTGAAGCTTTCTTT
NA	TRBV6-5	TRBJ1-1	14	NA	CASSSPPVNTEAFF	TGTGCCAGCAGTTCCCCCCCAGTGAACACTGAAGCTTTCTTT
TRBD1	TRBV5-1	TRBJ1-6	16	NA	CASSLVGQLSNSPLHF	TGCGCCAGCAGCTTGGTGGGACAGTTATCAAATTCACCCCTCCACTTT
NA	TRBV5-4	TRBJ2-5	13	NA	CASSLSYQETQYF	TGTGCCAGCAGCTTGTCCTACCAAGAGACCCAGTACTTC
NA	TRBV18	TRBJ1-2	15	NA	CASSPRGEVNYGYTF	TGTGCCAGCTCACCGCGGGGTGAGGTTAACTATGGCTACACCTTC
NA	TRBV10-3	TRBJ2-2	15	once	CAIKRNRDNTGELFF	TGTGCCATCAAAAGAAACAGGGATAACACCGGGGAGCTGTTTTTT
TRBD2	TRBV11-3	TRBJ2-1	14	NA	CASSLGGGAFEQFF	TGTGCCAGCAGCTTAGGCGGGGGGGCCTTTGAGCAGTTCTTC
NA	TRBV7-9	TRBJ1-1	15	NA	CASSLFEGGIGEAFF	TGTGCCAGCAGCTTATTTGAGGGAGGGATCGGGGAAGCTTTCTTT
TRBD2	TRBV29-1	TRBJ2-7	12	NA	CSVRPGGYEQYF	TGCAGCGTCCGACCGGGGGGTTACGAGCAGTACTTC
NA	TRBV4-1	TRBJ1-1	15	NA	CASSQGDFMNTEAFF	TGCGCCAGCAGCCAAGGAGATTTCATGAACACTGAAGCTTTCTTT
NA	TRBV7-2	TRBJ1-6	16	few	CASSFVAGPGSSPLHF	TGTGCCAGCAGCTTCGTAGCAGGCCCTGGGAGTTCACCCCTCCACTTT
NA	TRBV6-6	TRBJ1-2	14	NA	CASSLPTGGFGYTF	TGTGCCAGCAGCCTACCGACGGGGGGCTTTGGCTACACCTTC
TRBD2	TRBV7-9	TRBJ2-1	19	NA	CASSLVEASGGAWDNEQFF	TGTGCCAGCAGCTTAGTGGAAGCTAGCGGGGGGGCATGGGACAATGAGCAGTTCTTC
NA	TRBV4-1	TRBJ2-7	15	NA	CASSPSQGGAYEQYF	TGCGCCAGCAGCCCCAGTCAAGGGGGGGCCTACGAGCAGTACTTC
TRBD1	TRBV2	TRBJ2-5	16	NA	CASTIDPGTGEETQYF	TGTGCCAGCACAATAGATCCCGGGACAGGGGAAGAGACCCAGTACTTC
TRBD1	TRBV11-2	TRBJ1-6	18	NA	CASSLDPGRSQGKLPLHF	TGTGCCAGCAGCTTAGACCCCGGACGGTCACAGGGGAAATTACCCCTCCACTTT
NA	TRBV6-6	TRBJ1-5	14	NA	CASRPLTDNQPQHF	TGTGCCAGCAGACCACTGACAGACAATCAGCCCCAGCATTTT
NA	TRBV28	TRBJ1-1	13	NA	CASSWNGGTEAFF	TGTGCCAGCAGTTGGAATGGGGGGACTGAAGCTTTCTTT
NA	TRBV6-1	TRBJ1-1	12	few	CASHRASTEAFF	TGTGCCAGCCACAGGGCCAGCACTGAAGCTTTCTTT
TRBD1	TRBV2	TRBJ1-2	13	NA	CASRDRGDYGYTF	TGTGCCAGCAGAGACAGGGGGGACTATGGCTACACCTTC
TRBD1	TRBV6-4	TRBJ1-2	14	NA	CATKLPQGDYGYTF	TGTGCCACCAAGCTCCCACAGGGGGATTATGGCTACACCTTC
TRBD2	TRBV11-2	TRBJ2-7	14	NA	CASSDSSGGNEQYF	TGTGCCAGCAGCGATTCTAGCGGGGGTAACGAGCAGTACTTC
TRBD1	TRBV18	TRBJ1-3	15	NA	CASSPDRAAGNTIYF	TGTGCCAGCTCACCAGACAGGGCGGCTGGAAACACCATATATTTT